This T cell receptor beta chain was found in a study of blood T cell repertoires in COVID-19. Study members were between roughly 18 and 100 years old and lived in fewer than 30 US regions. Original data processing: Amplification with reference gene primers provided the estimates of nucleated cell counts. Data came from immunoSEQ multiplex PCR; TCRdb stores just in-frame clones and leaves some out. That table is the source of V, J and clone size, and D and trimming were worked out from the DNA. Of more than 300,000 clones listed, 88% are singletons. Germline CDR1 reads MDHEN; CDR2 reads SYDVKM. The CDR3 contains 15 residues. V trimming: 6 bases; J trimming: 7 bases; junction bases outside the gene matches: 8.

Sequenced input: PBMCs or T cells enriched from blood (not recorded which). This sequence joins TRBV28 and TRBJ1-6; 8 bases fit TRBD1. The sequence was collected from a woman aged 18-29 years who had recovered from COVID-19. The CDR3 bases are TGTGCCAGCAGAGTGCCGGACAGGGTCAATTCACCCCTCCACTTT. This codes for CASRVPDRVNSPLHF. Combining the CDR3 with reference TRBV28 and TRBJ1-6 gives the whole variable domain DVKVTQSSRYLVKRTGEKVFLECVQDMDHENMFWYRQDPGLGLRLIYFSYDVKMKEKGDIPEGYSVSREKKERFSLILESASTNQTSMYLCASRVPDRVNSPLHFGNGTRLTVT.